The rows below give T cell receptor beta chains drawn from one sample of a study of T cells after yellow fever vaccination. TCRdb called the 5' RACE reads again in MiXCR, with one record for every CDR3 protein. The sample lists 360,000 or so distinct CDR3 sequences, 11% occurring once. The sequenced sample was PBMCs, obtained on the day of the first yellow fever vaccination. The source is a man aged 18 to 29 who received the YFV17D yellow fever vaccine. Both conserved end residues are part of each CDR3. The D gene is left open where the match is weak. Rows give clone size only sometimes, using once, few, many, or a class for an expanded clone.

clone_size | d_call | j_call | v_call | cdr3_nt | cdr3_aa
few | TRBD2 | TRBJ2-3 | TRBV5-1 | TGCGCCAGCGGACTAGCGGGGGCCTCAACAGATACGCAGTATTTT | CASGLAGASTDTQYF
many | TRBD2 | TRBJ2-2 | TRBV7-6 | TGTGCCAGCAGCTTAATGTTGGCGGGGGGGAACACCGGGGAGCTGTTTTTT | CASSLMLAGGNTGELFF
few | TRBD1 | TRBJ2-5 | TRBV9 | TGTGCCAGCAGCAAAAGACCGGACAGGGGACCCGAGACCCAGTACTTC | CASSKRPDRGPETQYF
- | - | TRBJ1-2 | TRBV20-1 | TGCAGTGCTAGTCCTCAGGGTTACTATGGCTACACCTTC | CSASPQGYYGYTF
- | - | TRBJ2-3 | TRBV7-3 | TGTGCCAGCAGCTCGCACCAGCGGGATACGCAGTATTTT | CASSSHQRDTQYF
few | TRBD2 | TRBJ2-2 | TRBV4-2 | TGTGCCAGCAGCCAAGATCTAACTAGCGGGTCGAACACCGGGGAGCTGTTTTTT | CASSQDLTSGSNTGELFF
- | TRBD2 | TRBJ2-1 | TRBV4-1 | TGCGCCAGCAGCCAAGCGGGACTAGCGGGGGGGGCGGATGAGCAGTTCTTC | CASSQAGLAGGADEQFF
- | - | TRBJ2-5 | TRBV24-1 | TGTGCCACCAGTGACCCCCGAGGACACCAAGAGACCCAGTACTTC | CATSDPRGHQETQYF
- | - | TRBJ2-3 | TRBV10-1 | TGCGCCAGCAAAACGGGGGGCCTGGGAGATACGCAGTATTTT | CASKTGGLGDTQYF
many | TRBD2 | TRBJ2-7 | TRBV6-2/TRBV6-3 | TGTGCCAGCAGTTCCCCCTGGAGCGGGAGCCCCTACGAGCAGTACTTC | CASSSPWSGSPYEQYF
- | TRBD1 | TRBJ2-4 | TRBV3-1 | TGTGCCAGCAGCCAAGAGGGGCAGGGGGTATCAATTCAGTACTTC | CASSQEGQGVSIQYF
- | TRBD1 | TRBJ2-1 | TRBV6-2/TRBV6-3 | TGTGCCAGCAGCGTTCCGGGACAGGGGTCGAATGAGCAGTTCTTC | CASSVPGQGSNEQFF
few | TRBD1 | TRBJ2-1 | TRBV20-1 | TGCAGTGCTAGGGAACGGACAGGTATATGGAACGAGCAGTTCTTC | CSARERTGIWNEQFF
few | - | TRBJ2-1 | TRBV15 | TGTGCCACCAGCAGAGATAAGACAGTCAATGAGCAGTTCTTC | CATSRDKTVNEQFF
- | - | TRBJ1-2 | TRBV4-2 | TGTGCCAGCAGCCAAGATGGCACTTCCGGGGGCTACACCTTC | CASSQDGTSGGYTF
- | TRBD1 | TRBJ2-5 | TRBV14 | TGTGCCAGCAGCCAGCAAGACAGGGGGCGAGAGACCCAGTACTTC | CASSQQDRGRETQYF